A selection of T cell receptor beta chains follows, all from one sample in a study of blood T cell repertoires in COVID-19. Sequenced by immunoSEQ multiplex PCR; TCRdb stores in-frame clones only, minus some. This table holds 45,000 to 55,000 clones, roughly 80% found once. Material for sequencing was PBMCs or T cells enriched from blood (not recorded which). These receptors were obtained from a woman aged 45-65 years with acute COVID-19. CDR3s include the opening cysteine and the closing phenylalanine or tryptophan. The D gene is left open where the match is weak. A row's size may be missing; if present it is once, few, many or a size class.

clone_size,d_call,j_call,v_call,cdr3_aa,cdr3_nt
NA,NA,TRBJ1-5,TRBV18,CASSPRGIREAQPQHF,TGTGCCAGCTCACCCAGAGGAATCCGGGAAGCTCAGCCCCAGCATTTT
NA,NA,TRBJ1-2,TRBV5-1,CASSSTTGRYGYTF,TGCGCCAGCAGCTCGACCACAGGGCGTTACGGCTACACCTTC
NA,TRBD1,TRBJ1-3,TRBV5-6,CASSLGGQNWLSGNTIYF,TGTGCCAGCAGCTTGGGGGGACAGAATTGGCTCTCTGGAAACACCATATATTTT
NA,TRBD1,TRBJ1-3,TRBV18,CATRDRAGNTIYF,TGTGCCACACGGGACAGGGCTGGAAACACCATATATTTT
NA,NA,TRBJ1-2,TRBV5-1,CASSTGQVGIFNYGYTF,TGCGCCAGCAGCACCGGACAAGTTGGAATTTTTAACTATGGCTACACCTTC
NA,TRBD1,TRBJ1-2,TRBV7-2,CASSDIGDRYGYTF,TGTGCCAGCAGCGATATCGGGGACAGATATGGCTACACCTTC
NA,TRBD2,TRBJ2-3,TRBV6-2/TRBV6-3,CASSLAGPRATQYF,TGTGCCAGCAGTCTAGCGGGGCCGCGGGCTACGCAGTATTTT
NA,NA,TRBJ1-5,TRBV24-1,CATSERFRDRRFIYSNQPQHF,TGTGCCACCAGTGAGCGGTTCCGCGACAGGAGATTTATCTATAGCAATCAGCCCCAGCATTTT
NA,NA,TRBJ1-2,TRBV15,CATSRAESGGYTF,TGTGCCACCAGCAGAGCCGAGAGCGGCGGCTACACCTTC
NA,NA,TRBJ1-5,TRBV2,CASSPTWGTGQPQHF,TGTGCCAGCAGTCCTACTTGGGGTACAGGTCAGCCCCAGCATTTT
few,NA,TRBJ1-4,TRBV19,CASSIFEGNNEKLFF,TGTGCCAGTAGTATTTTTGAGGGAAATAATGAAAAACTGTTTTTT
NA,NA,TRBJ1-5,TRBV29-1,CSVEGAQGSIDQPQHF,TGCAGCGTTGAGGGGGCCCAGGGCAGTATAGATCAGCCCCAGCATTTT
NA,TRBD1,TRBJ2-1,TRBV10-3,CAISERDRGQGEQFF,TGTGCCATCAGTGAGCGGGACAGGGGGCAAGGTGAGCAGTTCTTC
NA,TRBD1,TRBJ2-2,TRBV5-6,CASSFRDRDTGELFF,TGTGCCAGCAGCTTCCGGGACAGGGACACCGGGGAGCTGTTTTTT
NA,NA,TRBJ1-1,TRBV3-1/TRBV3-2,CASSRNSLPGMTEAFF,TGTGCCAGCAGCCGCAACTCGCTTCCAGGGATGACTGAAGCTTTCTTT
NA,NA,TRBJ1-2,TRBV11-2,CASSLTSADHGYTF,TGTGCCAGCAGCTTAACGTCGGCGGATCATGGCTACACCTTC
NA,TRBD1,TRBJ1-1,TRBV12-3/TRBV12-4,CASSFSETGKTFF,TGTGCCAGCAGTTTCTCCGAGACAGGGAAAACTTTCTTT
NA,TRBD2,TRBJ2-5,TRBV9,CASSAWTSPGTQYF,TGTGCCAGCAGCGCCTGGACTAGCCCAGGGACCCAGTACTTC